This TCR beta chain was sequenced in a study of blood T cells in healthy people across ages. Then a second PCR, running about 6 to 11 cycles, was carried out with a sample-barcoded 5' primer and a J-beta primer mix. TCRdb called the 5' RACE reads again in MiXCR, with one record for every CDR3 protein. The top ten hold roughly 8% of the sample, which has some 1.5 million distinct CDR3 sequences, roughly 27% seen once. The V gene's germline CDR1 is SGHRS and CDR2 YFSETQ. V trimming: 6 bases; J trimming: 4 bases; junction bases outside the gene matches: 9. The CDR3 sequence is 15 residues long. The gene calls are TRBV5-1 and TRBJ1-2; 10 nucleotides match TRBD1. The source material was blood. The clonotype originates from a woman aged 25 to 39 in good health. The CDR3 DNA reads TGCGCCAGCACTGACAGGGGGCGACTAGGCTATGGCTACACCTTC. This codes for CASTDRGRLGYGYTF.